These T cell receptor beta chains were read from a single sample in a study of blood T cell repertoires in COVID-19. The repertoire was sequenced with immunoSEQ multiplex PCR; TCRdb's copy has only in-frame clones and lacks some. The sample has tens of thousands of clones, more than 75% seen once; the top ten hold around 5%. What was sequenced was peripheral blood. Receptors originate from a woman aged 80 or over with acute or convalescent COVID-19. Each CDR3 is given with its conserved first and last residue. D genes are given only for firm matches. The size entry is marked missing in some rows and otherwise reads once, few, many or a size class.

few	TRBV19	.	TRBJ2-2	CASSFRTAGELFF	TGTGCCAGTAGTTTCCGGACAGCGGGGGAGCTGTTTTTT
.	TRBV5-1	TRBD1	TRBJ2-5	CASSLVRDSQETQYF	TGCGCCAGCAGCTTGGTAAGGGACAGTCAAGAGACCCAGTACTTC
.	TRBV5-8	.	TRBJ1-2	CASSAGTTKSYGYTF	TGTGCCAGCAGCGCTGGGACAACGAAATCCTATGGCTACACCTTC
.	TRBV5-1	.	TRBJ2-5	CASSSPSTLQETQYF	TGCGCCAGCAGCTCCCCTAGTACCCTACAAGAGACCCAGTACTTC
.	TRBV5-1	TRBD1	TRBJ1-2	CASSPGTGGGYTF	TGCGCCAGCAGCCCCGGGACAGGCGGTGGCTACACCTTC
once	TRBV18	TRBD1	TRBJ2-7	CASSPAQGAWEQYF	TGTGCCAGCTCACCGGCCCAGGGGGCATGGGAGCAGTACTTC
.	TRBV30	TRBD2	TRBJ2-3	CAWSVRASGVSADTQYF	TGTGCCTGGAGTGTACGGGCTAGCGGGGTTTCGGCAGATACGCAGTATTTT
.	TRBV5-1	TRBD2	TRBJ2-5	CASSPRAGAQETQYF	TGCGCCAGCAGCCCAAGAGCGGGGGCCCAAGAGACCCAGTACTTC
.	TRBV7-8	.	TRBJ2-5	CASSLRRTGVIQETQYF	TGTGCCAGCAGCTTACGGCGAACCGGGGTGATCCAAGAGACCCAGTACTTC
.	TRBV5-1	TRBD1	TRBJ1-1	CASSWDRDTEAFF	TGCGCCAGCAGCTGGGACAGGGACACTGAAGCTTTCTTT
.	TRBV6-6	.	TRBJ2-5	CASSYQPRGTQYF	TGTGCCAGCAGTTACCAACCCCGGGGGACCCAGTACTTC
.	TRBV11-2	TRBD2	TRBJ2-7	CASSRLAGGYEQYF	TGTGCCAGCAGCAGACTAGCGGGAGGCTACGAGCAGTACTTC
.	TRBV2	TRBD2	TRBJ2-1	CASREGLAGTRSEQFF	TGTGCCAGCAGAGAGGGCCTAGCGGGGACCCGCAGTGAGCAGTTCTTC
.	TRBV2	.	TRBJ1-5	CASSERRGGSNQPQHF	TGTGCCAGCAGTGAACGCAGGGGTGGTAGCAATCAGCCCCAGCATTTT
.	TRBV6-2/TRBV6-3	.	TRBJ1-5	CASSKQDSNQPQHF	TGTGCCAGCAGTAAACAGGACAGCAATCAGCCCCAGCATTTT
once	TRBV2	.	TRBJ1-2	CASTRRGANYGYTF	TGTGCCAGCACCAGGAGGGGAGCTAACTATGGCTACACCTTC
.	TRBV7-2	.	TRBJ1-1	CASSLAPGSEAFF	TGTGCCAGCAGCTTAGCACCGGGTTCTGAAGCTTTCTTT
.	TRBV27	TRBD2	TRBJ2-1	CASSRTKLADVVNEQFF	TGTGCCAGCAGCCGAACCAAACTAGCGGACGTAGTTAATGAGCAGTTCTTC
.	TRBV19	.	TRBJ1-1	CASSMEGYSNTEAFF	TGTGCCAGTAGTATGGAGGGGTACTCGAACACTGAAGCTTTCTTT
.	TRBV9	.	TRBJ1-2	CASSQGLGGYTF	TGTGCCAGCAGCCAGGGGTTGGGCGGCTACACCTTC
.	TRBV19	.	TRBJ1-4	CASTVLATNEKLFF	TGTGCCAGTACAGTCCTAGCAACTAATGAAAAACTGTTTTTT
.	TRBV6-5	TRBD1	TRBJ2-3	CASRLDRGRTDTQYF	TGTGCCAGCAGGTTGGACAGGGGGCGGACAGATACGCAGTATTTT
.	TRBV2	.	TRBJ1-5	CASSVGQGNQPQHF	TGTGCCAGCAGTGTAGGACAAGGCAATCAGCCCCAGCATTTT